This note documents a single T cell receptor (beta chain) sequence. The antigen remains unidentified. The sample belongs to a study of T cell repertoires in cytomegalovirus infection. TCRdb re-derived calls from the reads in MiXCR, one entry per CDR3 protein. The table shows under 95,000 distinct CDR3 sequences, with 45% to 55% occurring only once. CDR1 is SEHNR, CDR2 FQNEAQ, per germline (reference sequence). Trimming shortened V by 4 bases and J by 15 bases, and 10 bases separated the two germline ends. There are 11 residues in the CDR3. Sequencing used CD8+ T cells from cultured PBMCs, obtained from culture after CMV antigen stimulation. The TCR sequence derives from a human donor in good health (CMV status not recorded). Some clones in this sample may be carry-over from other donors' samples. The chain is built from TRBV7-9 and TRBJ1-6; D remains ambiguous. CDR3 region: CASSYAQLLHF. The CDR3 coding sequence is TGTGCCAGCAGCTACGCTCAACTCCTCCACTTT.